These T cell receptor beta chains were read from a single sample in a study of shared clonotypes between healthy human individuals. Sequencing was performed with immunoSEQ multiplex PCR; in TCRdb, only in-frame clones are kept and a portion is missing. The table shows 2 million to 2.5 million clones, with 95% occurring only once. Sequencing was done on a sample of naive CD4+ T cells sorted from blood. The receptor source for this set is a man aged 18 to 35 in good health. Each CDR3 is given with its conserved first and last residue. A D gene is named only where the DNA matches it firmly. Not every row has a clone size; where given, it reads once, few, many or a size class.

J gene: TRBJ2-5; D gene: .; V gene: TRBV21-1; clone size: .; CDR3 DNA: TGTGCCAGCAGCAGGTCGGACAGGGCGCGCCATCAAGAGACCCAGTACTTC; CDR3 protein: CASSRSDRARHQETQYF
J gene: TRBJ2-7; D gene: .; V gene: TRBV19; clone size: .; CDR3 DNA: TGTGCCAGTAGTATAGTCGGACGGGCAAACTACGAGCAGTACTTC; CDR3 protein: CASSIVGRANYEQYF
J gene: TRBJ2-7; D gene: TRBD2; V gene: TRBV4-3; clone size: .; CDR3 DNA: TGCGCCAGCAGCCAAGTCTTCGTAGCGGGAGTCTCCTACGAGCAGTACTTC; CDR3 protein: CASSQVFVAGVSYEQYF
J gene: TRBJ2-2; D gene: TRBD1; V gene: TRBV25-1; clone size: once; CDR3 DNA: TGTGCCAGCATCGATACCGGGACAGGGAACACCGGGGAGCTGTTTTTT; CDR3 protein: CASIDTGTGNTGELFF
J gene: TRBJ2-3; D gene: .; V gene: TRBV6-6; clone size: .; CDR3 DNA: TGTGCCAGCAGTTACTCGAAAAATACGCAGTATTTT; CDR3 protein: CASSYSKNTQYF
J gene: TRBJ1-1; D gene: TRBD1; V gene: TRBV30; clone size: .; CDR3 DNA: TGTGCCTGGCGGGACAGGCACACTGAAGCTTTCTTT; CDR3 protein: CAWRDRHTEAFF
J gene: TRBJ2-1; D gene: TRBD1; V gene: TRBV5-1; clone size: .; CDR3 DNA: TGCGCCAGCAGCTTAGGGGACAGGAATAATGAGCAGTTCTTC; CDR3 protein: CASSLGDRNNEQFF
J gene: TRBJ2-1; D gene: .; V gene: TRBV7-2; clone size: .; CDR3 DNA: TGTGCCAGCAGCTTAGAGGGGGTCAGCTCCTACAATGAGCAGTTCTTC; CDR3 protein: CASSLEGVSSYNEQFF
J gene: TRBJ2-1; D gene: TRBD2; V gene: TRBV5-4; clone size: .; CDR3 DNA: TGTGCCAGCGTCCTGCGGGGGTCGAATGAGCAGTTCTTC; CDR3 protein: CASVLRGSNEQFF
J gene: TRBJ2-7; D gene: .; V gene: TRBV11-3; clone size: .; CDR3 DNA: TGTGCCAGCAGCTTGTCCGGGACACCTTCCTACGAGCAGTACTTC; CDR3 protein: CASSLSGTPSYEQYF
J gene: TRBJ2-1; D gene: TRBD2; V gene: TRBV29-1; clone size: .; CDR3 DNA: TGCAGCGTCGAGCTAGCGGGGCTATCGTGGCAGTTCTTC; CDR3 protein: CSVELAGLSWQFF
J gene: TRBJ2-2; D gene: TRBD1; V gene: TRBV7-6; clone size: .; CDR3 DNA: TGTGCCAGCAGCTGGACAGGGCCGAGCACCGGGGAGCTGTTTTTT; CDR3 protein: CASSWTGPSTGELFF
J gene: TRBJ2-1; D gene: TRBD2; V gene: TRBV7-9; clone size: .; CDR3 DNA: TGTGCCAGCAGCCCGGTAACTAGCGGGAGTTACAATGAGTGGCAGTTCTTC; CDR3 protein: CASSPVTSGSYNEWQFF
J gene: TRBJ2-7; D gene: TRBD2; V gene: TRBV5-1; clone size: .; CDR3 DNA: TGCGCCAGCAGCTTGGCCGGGACTATGTCCTACGAGCAGTACTTC; CDR3 protein: CASSLAGTMSYEQYF
J gene: TRBJ2-2; D gene: .; V gene: TRBV18; clone size: .; CDR3 DNA: TGTGCCAGCTCACCACCGGGGACATCCACCGGGGAGCTGTTTTTT; CDR3 protein: CASSPPGTSTGELFF
J gene: TRBJ2-3; D gene: .; V gene: TRBV27; clone size: .; CDR3 DNA: TGTGCCAGCAGTTCACGTAACAGAGGGGAGGATACGCAGTATTTT; CDR3 protein: CASSSRNRGEDTQYF
J gene: TRBJ1-1; D gene: .; V gene: TRBV10-1; clone size: .; CDR3 DNA: TGCGCCAGCAGTGCGGGGTTTGACACTGAAGCTTTCTTT; CDR3 protein: CASSAGFDTEAFF
J gene: TRBJ2-3; D gene: .; V gene: TRBV6-5; clone size: .; CDR3 DNA: TGTGCCAGCCGATCCCTCTCCCGACCCTGGGATACGCAGTATTTT; CDR3 protein: CASRSLSRPWDTQYF
J gene: TRBJ2-2; D gene: .; V gene: TRBV5-1; clone size: .; CDR3 DNA: TGCGCCAGCAGCTTGGCCGTCGGTGGCGGGGAGCTGTTTTTT; CDR3 protein: CASSLAVGGGELFF
J gene: TRBJ2-5; D gene: .; V gene: TRBV28; clone size: .; CDR3 DNA: TGTGCCAGCAGTTTCCAAAACAGCCGCGAGACCCAGTACTTC; CDR3 protein: CASSFQNSRETQYF
J gene: TRBJ2-2; D gene: .; V gene: TRBV7-8; clone size: .; CDR3 DNA: TGTGCCGGGGGGTACAGGGAGAACACCGGGGAGCTGTTTTTT; CDR3 protein: CAGGYRENTGELFF